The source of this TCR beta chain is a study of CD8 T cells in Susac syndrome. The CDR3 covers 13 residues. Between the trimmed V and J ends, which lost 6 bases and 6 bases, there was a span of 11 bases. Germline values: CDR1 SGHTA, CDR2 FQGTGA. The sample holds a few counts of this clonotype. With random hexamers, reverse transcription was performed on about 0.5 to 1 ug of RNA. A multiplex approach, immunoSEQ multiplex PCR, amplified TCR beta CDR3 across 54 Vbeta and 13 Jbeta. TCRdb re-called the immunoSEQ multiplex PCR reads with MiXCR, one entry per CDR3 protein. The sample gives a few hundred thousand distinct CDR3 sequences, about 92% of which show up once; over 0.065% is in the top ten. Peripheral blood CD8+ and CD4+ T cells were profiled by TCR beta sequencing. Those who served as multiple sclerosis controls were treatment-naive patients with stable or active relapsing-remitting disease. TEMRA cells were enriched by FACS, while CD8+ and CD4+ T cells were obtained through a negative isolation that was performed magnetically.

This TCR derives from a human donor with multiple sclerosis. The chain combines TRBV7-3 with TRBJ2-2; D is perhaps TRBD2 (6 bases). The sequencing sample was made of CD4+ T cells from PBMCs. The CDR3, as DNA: TGTGCCAGCAGTTACCGGAGGGCCGGGGAGCTGTTTTTT. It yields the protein CASSYRRAGELFF.